These T cell receptor beta chains were read from a single sample in a study of human thymus T cells. Sequencing used immunoSEQ multiplex PCR; TCRdb keeps in-frame clones, though not all of them. The data hold some 130,000 clones, with around 94% observed a single time. The sequencing input was thymus tissue. The receptors were sampled from a boy younger than two with a congenital heart defect but otherwise immunologically healthy. The CDR3 runs from the conserved cysteine through the conserved F or W. D genes are given only for firm matches. Rows may omit the clone size; those that give it use once, few, many or a size class.

j_call clone_size v_call d_call cdr3_aa cdr3_nt
TRBJ2-7 - TRBV6-1 TRBD2 CASTTSGGRMEQYF TGTGCCAGCACTACTAGCGGGGGTAGAATGGAGCAGTACTTC
TRBJ1-1 - TRBV27 - CASGGGGGRAFF TGTGCCAGCGGGGGGGGAGGAGGAAGGGCTTTCTTT
TRBJ2-2 - TRBV10-3 TRBD1 CAIRGQGRGEGELFF TGTGCCATCAGAGGACAGGGGAGGGGTGAAGGGGAGCTGTTTTTT
TRBJ2-7 - TRBV6-1 - CASSEAGRSGPIYEQYF TGTGCCAGCAGTGAAGCAGGGAGGTCAGGCCCCATCTACGAGCAGTACTTC
TRBJ1-6 - TRBV27 - CASRTTGTPNSPLHF TGTGCCAGCAGAACAACCGGGACCCCTAATTCACCCCTCCACTTT
TRBJ1-6 - TRBV10-3 TRBD1 CAIGGTGVNSPLHF TGTGCCATCGGGGGGACAGGAGTTAATTCACCCCTCCACTTT
TRBJ1-2 - TRBV10-3 - CAIREEDVYTF TGTGCCATCAGAGAAGAAGACGTCTACACCTTC
TRBJ1-3 - TRBV9 - CASSPLPTASGNTIYF TGTGCCAGCAGCCCCTTACCCACGGCATCTGGAAACACCATATATTTT
TRBJ2-3 once TRBV11-2 - CASSFGLTDTQYF TGTGCCAGCAGCTTTGGACTCACAGATACGCAGTATTTT
TRBJ2-3 - TRBV6-1 - CASHEQGQYF TGTGCCAGCCACGAACAGGGGCAGTATTTT
TRBJ1-1 - TRBV10-3 TRBD1 CAISGATGTDTEAFF TGTGCCATCAGTGGGGCGACAGGGACGGACACTGAAGCTTTCTTT
TRBJ2-7 - TRBV4-3 TRBD2 CASSQKGTNDEQYF TGCGCCAGCAGCCAAAAGGGGACTAACGACGAGCAGTACTTC
TRBJ2-6 - TRBV9 TRBD1 CASDTSGSGTGGYSSGANVLAF TGTGCCAGCGACACATCCGGATCCGGGACAGGGGGCTATAGCTCTGGGGCCAACGTCCTGGCTTTC
TRBJ2-1 - TRBV5-6 - CASSSPVDGPSSYNEQFF TGTGCCAGCAGCTCTCCCGTCGATGGGCCGAGCTCCTACAATGAGCAGTTCTTC
TRBJ2-7 - TRBV7-9 TRBD2 CASSLGRERGINSYEQYF TGTGCCAGCAGCTTAGGTAGGGAGCGGGGGATTAATTCCTACGAGCAGTACTTC
TRBJ2-3 - TRBV27 TRBD2 CASSGRIAGWLSTDTQYF TGTGCCAGCAGTGGGAGGATAGCGGGGTGGCTTAGCACAGATACGCAGTATTTT
TRBJ1-5 - TRBV7-2 TRBD1 CASSFRGGHNQPQHF TGTGCCAGCAGCTTTAGAGGGGGCCATAATCAGCCCCAGCATTTT
TRBJ2-7 - TRBV28 - CASSPLEDEQYF TGTGCCAGCAGCCCCCTTGAGGACGAGCAGTACTTC
TRBJ1-2 - TRBV27 TRBD1 CASSSGQVNYGYTF TGTGCCAGCAGTTCAGGACAGGTTAACTATGGCTACACCTTC
TRBJ1-2 - TRBV4-2 - CASSQEDINYGYTF TGTGCCAGCAGCCAAGAAGACATTAACTATGGCTACACCTTC
TRBJ2-7 - TRBV6-1 - CASSEARQGGCEQYF TGTGCCAGCAGTGAAGCTCGGCAGGGTGGCTGCGAGCAGTACTTC
TRBJ2-7 - TRBV28 - CASSLNPPTVSYEQYF TGTGCCAGCAGTCTCAATCCCCCGACGGTCTCCTACGAGCAGTACTTC
TRBJ1-1 once TRBV28 - CASSTYRKRWRGYMNTEAFF TGTGCCAGCAGCACCTACCGGAAGCGATGGCGGGGATACATGAACACTGAAGCTTTCTTT
TRBJ1-4 once TRBV4-3 TRBD1 CASSQSTWGQALFF TGCGCCAGCAGCCAGTCGACCTGGGGACAGGCACTGTTTTTT
TRBJ1-1 - TRBV12-5 TRBD1 CASGVTGAEAFF TGTGCTAGTGGGGTAACAGGGGCTGAAGCTTTCTTT
TRBJ2-3 - TRBV19 - CASSTRDTDTQYF TGTGCCAGTAGTACCCGGGACACAGATACGCAGTATTTT
TRBJ1-1 - TRBV4-3 - CASSQDPADSMNTEAFF TGCGCCAGCAGCCAAGATCCGGCAGATTCCATGAACACTGAAGCTTTCTTT